This TCR beta chain originates from a study of PD-1 blockade in classical Hodgkin lymphoma. Study results and limitations: It was among complete responders that baseline diversity resembled that of newly diagnosed patients. Patients with an early start, nivolumab under 1 year after ASCT, were excluded.

This clone appeared a few times. The antigen is unknown. Germline assignment: CDR1 SGHDN and CDR2 FVKESK. Trimming cost V 0 bases and J 10 bases; bases outside gene matches: 12. The CDR3 covers 17 residues. Using immunoSEQ multiplex PCR, the repertoire was profiled, and TCRdb retains in-frame clones only, with some absent. The sample holds approximately 34,000 clones, 76% seen once. After autologous stem cell transplantation all patients relapsed, and prior brentuximab vedotin exposure differed between cohorts. This sequence originates from a human donor with classical Hodgkin lymphoma. The chain couples TRBV14 to TRBJ1-6; 7 positions match TRBD1. This specimen consisted of peripheral blood mononuclear cells (PBMCs), obtained before the second cycle of nivolumab. CDR3 nucleotides: TGTGCCAGCAGCCAAGATAGGCCCTACAGGGGACGATCACCCCTCCACTTT. This sequence encodes CASSQDRPYRGRSPLHF.